The 22 T cell receptor beta chains in this list originate from one sample, sequenced in a study of identical twins. TCRdb reprocessed the 5' RACE reads via MiXCR and lists one record per CDR3 protein. Here the sample spans about 280,000 distinct CDR3 sequences, under 9% being singletons. The same sample was also studied in work on yellow fever vaccine responses in identical twins.

The sample taken for sequencing was memory (CD45RO+) T cells sorted from blood. These receptor sequences come from a woman aged 18-29 years in good health.

This clonotype showed up just a few times. The chain combines TRBV2 with TRBJ1-1; possible D gene TRBD1, 6 bases. V gave up 3 bases and J gave up 3 bases, with 14 bases separating them. This CDR3 spans 15 amino acids. Germline V CDR1 and CDR2: SNHLY, FYNNEI. The chain's CDR3 is CASSELGAGDTEAFF. CDR3 nucleotide sequence: TGTGCCAGCAGTGAGTTGGGGGCAGGTGACACTGAAGCTTTCTTT.

The genes are TRBV19 and TRBJ2-5; no clear D. The CDR3 extends over 16 amino acids. CDR1 is LNHDA, CDR2 SQIVND, per germline (reference sequence). V lost 7 bases to trimming and J lost 3 bases, with 21 bases between them. DNA of the CDR3: TGTGCCAGTACGCCAACCCAAGACGGCGGAAAAGAGACCCAGTACTTC. Encoded protein: CASTPTQDGGKETQYF.

This clonotype was observed a handful of times. The chain carries TRBV29-1 and TRBJ2-7, with 8 bases fitting TRBD1. Germline CDR1 SQVTM, CDR2 ANQGSEA. The ends lost 1 base at V and 3 bases at J; junction bases unmatched: 8. The CDR3 spans 15 residues. The CDR3 protein is CSVEAPRTGSYEQYF. The CDR3 DNA follows: TGCAGCGTTGAAGCCCCCAGGACAGGGAGCTACGAGCAGTACTTC.

The CDR3 bases are TGCTTAGCGCCGGGACACCCTAATTCACCCCTCCACTTT. Protein: CLAPGHPNSPLHF. V and J are TRBV20-1 and TRBJ1-6; D might be TRBD1 (6 bases). Looked up from germline, CDR1 is DFQATT and CDR2 is SNEGSKA (reference sequence). The CDR3 runs 13 residues.

This clonotype was counted between two and nine times. This rearrangement joins TRBV9 to TRBJ2-1; 12 bases agree with TRBD1. CDR3 length: 14 residues. Germline CDR1 reads SGDLS; CDR2 reads YYNGEE. V lost 6 bases, J lost 8 bases, and 6 bases stayed unmatched. CDR3 DNA sequence: TGTGCCAGCAACCGGGACAGGGGGCTTGATGAGCAGTTCTTC. It translates to CASNRDRGLDEQFF.

This clonotype was seen ten or more times. The V gene is TRBV12-3 or TRBV12-4, the J gene TRBJ1-2; 8 bases are shared with TRBD1. Germline trimming cut 5 bases from V and 8 bases from J; bases unmatched to any gene: 10. The CDR3 length is 14 residues. CDR3 amino acids: CASSPRQGRSGYTF. DNA of the CDR3: TGTGCCAGCAGTCCTCGACAGGGGAGGAGCGGCTACACCTTC.

This clonotype has ten or more counts. The chain has TRBV20-1 and TRBJ2-1; 12 bases are shared with TRBD1. Germline V gene lookup returns CDR1 DFQATT and CDR2 SNEGSKA (reference sequence). Trimming at V came to 6 bases and at J to 8 bases, leaving 8 bases not matched to a gene. This CDR3 is built from 14 residues. CDR3 protein: CSASPGQGAYEQFF. The CDR3, as DNA: TGCAGTGCCAGTCCGGGACAGGGGGCCTATGAGCAGTTCTTC.

This clonotype was counted only a few times. The genes are TRBV9 and TRBJ2-1, with 9 bases aligning to TRBD2. CDR1 SGDLS and CDR2 YYNGEE come from the germline V gene. Germline trimming cut 4 bases from V and 3 bases from J; bases unmatched to any gene: 11. There are 17 residues in the CDR3. The CDR3 coding sequence is TGTGCCAGCAGCCAGAGGACCCTAGCGGGGTTCTACAATGAGCAGTTCTTC. It codes for CASSQRTLAGFYNEQFF.

This clonotype has more than one count but fewer than ten. The J gene is TRBJ2-1, the V gene TRBV19; 7 bases match TRBD2. V lost 7 bases to trimming and J lost 8 bases; unmatched junction nucleotides: 11. Germline V CDR1 and CDR2: LNHDA, SQIVND (reference sequence). CDR3 size: 14 residues. CDR3 in amino acids: CASTKGRERDEQFF. The CDR3 nucleotides are TGTGCCAGTACCAAGGGGCGGGAGAGGGATGAGCAGTTCTTC.

Only a few counts were recorded for this clonotype. The rearrangement joins TRBV21-1 to TRBJ2-7; the table's TRBD1 call for D was not verified on the DNA. TRBV21-1 is a pseudogene segment. The CDR3 contains 16 residues. DNA of the CDR3: TGTGCCAGCAGCACCCCACAGGGGAGTAGCTCCTACGAGCAGTACGTC. Translating gives CASSTPQGSSSYEQYV.

This clonotype was seen ten or more times. The chain has TRBV12-3 or TRBV12-4 and TRBJ2-3, with 8 bases aligning to TRBD2. The CDR3 extends over 16 amino acids. Trimming at V came to 1 base and at J to 6 bases, leaving 9 bases not matched to a gene. The CDR3 coding sequence is TGTGCCAGCAGTTTAGGAGGAACGGGAGGGTGGGATACGCAGTATTTT. It codes for CASSLGGTGGWDTQYF.

The V gene is TRBV5-5, the J gene TRBJ2-1, with D possibly matching TRBD1 (7 bases). Per germline, CDR1 SGHKS and CDR2 YYEKEE (reference sequence). The V end was cut by 4 bases, the J end by 4 bases, with 12 bases between. The CDR3 contains 14 residues. The chain's CDR3 is CASSPRGDYNEQFF. DNA of the CDR3: TGTGCCAGCAGCCCCAGGGGGGATTACAATGAGCAGTTCTTC.

In the case of this clonotype: A much more abundant neighbour one base away suggests this may be a read error. The chain couples TRBV7-6 to TRBJ2-2; D uncertain. The CDR3 spans 14 residues. Trimming took off 2 bases at V and 6 bases at J, with 10 bases between the two ends. Germline V gives CDR1 SGHVS, CDR2 FNYEAQ. CDR3 amino acids: CASSLSHISGELFF. CDR3 nucleotide sequence: TGTGCCAGCAGCTTATCCCACATCTCCGGGGAGCTGTTTTTT.

This clonotype was seen a handful of times. CDR3 DNA sequence: TGCGCCAGCAGCTTGTACCCCAGCTCGGGGATTATGAACACTGAAGCTTTCTTT. It yields the protein CASSLYPSSGIMNTEAFF. This rearrangement joins TRBV5-1 to TRBJ1-1, with D unresolved. There are 18 residues in the CDR3. The germline V gene encodes CDR1 SGHRS and CDR2 YFSETQ. The V end lost 1 base, the J end lost 0 bases, and 19 bases lay between the germline ends.

V usage is TRBV20-1 and J usage is TRBJ2-7; 9 bases line up with TRBD1. Germline V gives CDR1 DFQATT, CDR2 SNEGSKA (reference sequence). The CDR3 loop spans 17 amino acids. The V segment lost 1 base and the J segment 2 bases; nucleotides outside the gene matches: 12. CDR3 in DNA: TGCAGTGCTAGAGCACCACAGGGGGCGGGGAAGACCTACGAGCAGTACTTC. Translation gives CSARAPQGAGKTYEQYF.

This clonotype was recorded a few times. The genes are TRBV20-1 and TRBJ2-7, with 7 positions matching TRBD1. V dropped 3 bases and J dropped 3; count of bases not matched to a gene: 2. This CDR3 contains 12 residues. The germline V gene encodes CDR1 DFQATT and CDR2 SNEGSKA (reference sequence). CDR3 in DNA: TGCAGTGCTAGTGGGACAGACTACGAGCAGTACTTC. Translation gives CSASGTDYEQYF.

Regarding this clonotype: This sequence may be a read error, since a much larger clone differs from it by one base. The rearrangement links TRBV20-1 to TRBJ2-5; D gene ambiguous. Germline CDR1 and CDR2: DFQATT and SNEGSKA (reference sequence). V was cut by 3 bases and J by 2 bases, with 4 bases left in between. The CDR3 totals 11 residues. The CDR3 DNA sequence: TGCAGTGCTAGTGAACAAGAGACCCAGTACTTC. It specifies CSASEQETQYF.

Many counts were recorded for this clonotype. This chain links TRBV4-1 with TRBJ2-1; 8 bases match TRBD1. Losses at the gene ends were 1 base for V and 7 bases for J; bases not matched to a gene: 12. The CDR3 totals 17 residues. Germline V gene sequence: CDR1 MGHRA, CDR2 YSYEKL. CDR3 nucleotide sequence: TGCGCCAGCAGCCAAGTCCAACTGGGCAGGGGGCGGAATGAGCAGTTCTTC. It is translated as CASSQVQLGRGRNEQFF.

The chain is built from TRBV18 and TRBJ2-7; D is possibly TRBD2 (7 bases). CDR1 and CDR2 from the germline V gene are KGHSH and LQKENI. The CDR3 extends over 16 amino acids. V was cut by 4 bases and J by 3 bases, with 19 bases left in between. Written as DNA, the CDR3 is TGTGCCAGCTCACTTCGGCGCGGGGGCTGGGGCTACGAGCAGTACTTC. It translates to CASSLRRGGWGYEQYF.

This clonotype was observed a handful of times. The V call is TRBV6-1, the J call TRBJ1-2, with D possibly being TRBD1 (6 bases). The CDR3 length is 15 residues. Per the germline V gene, CDR1 is MNHNS and CDR2 is SASEGT. Trimming took off 0 bases at V and 8 bases at J, with 16 bases between the two ends. The CDR3 is CASSEALQGGGGYTF. CDR3 nucleotide sequence: TGTGCCAGCAGTGAAGCGCTACAGGGCGGCGGGGGCTACACCTTC.

V is TRBV10-3 and J is TRBJ2-3, with a tentative D call TRBD2 (7 bases). CDR1 is ENHRY, CDR2 SYGVKD, per germline. Trimming removed 3 bases from V and 3 bases from J, with 13 bases in between. This CDR3 region has 15 residues. For the CDR3, the DNA is TGTGCCATCAGTGACGGGGGGCGGGAGACAGATACGCAGTATTTT. Translating gives CAISDGGRETDTQYF.

V is TRBV18 and J is TRBJ2-5, with D perhaps TRBD1 or TRBD2 (5 bases each). The CDR3 runs to 15 residues. The V end was cut by 4 bases, the J end by 0 bases, with 12 bases between. The germline V gene has CDR1 KGHSH and CDR2 LQKENI. CDR3 nucleotides: TGTGCCAGCTCACTCCAGTGGGGGTACCAAGAGACCCAGTACTTC. This gives the protein CASSLQWGYQETQYF.